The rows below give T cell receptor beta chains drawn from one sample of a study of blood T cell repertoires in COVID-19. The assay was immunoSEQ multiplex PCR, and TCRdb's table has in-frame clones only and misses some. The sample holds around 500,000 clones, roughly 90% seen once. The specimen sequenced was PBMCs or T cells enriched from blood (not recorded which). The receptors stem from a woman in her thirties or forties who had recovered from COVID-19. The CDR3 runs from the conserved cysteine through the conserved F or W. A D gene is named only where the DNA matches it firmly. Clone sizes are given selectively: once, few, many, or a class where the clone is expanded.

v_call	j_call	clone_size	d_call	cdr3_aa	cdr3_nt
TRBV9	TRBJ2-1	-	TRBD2	CASSEGLAGAYLANEQFF	TGTGCCAGCAGCGAGGGACTAGCGGGAGCATATCTAGCCAATGAGCAGTTCTTC
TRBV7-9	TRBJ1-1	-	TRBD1	CASSHDRAEAFF	TGTGCCAGCAGCCATGACAGGGCTGAAGCTTTCTTT
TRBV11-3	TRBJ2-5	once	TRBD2	CASSLGAGGVETQYF	TGTGCCAGCAGCTTAGGAGCGGGAGGGGTTGAGACCCAGTACTTC
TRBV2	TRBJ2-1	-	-	CASRSRSSYNEQFF	TGTGCCAGCAGGTCCCGGTCCTCCTACAATGAGCAGTTCTTC
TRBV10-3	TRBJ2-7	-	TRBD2	CAISGEGYTYEQYF	TGTGCCATCAGTGGGGAGGGCTACACCTACGAGCAGTACTTC
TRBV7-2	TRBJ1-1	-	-	CASSAGPENTEAFF	TGTGCCAGCAGCGCGGGACCGGAGAACACTGAAGCTTTCTTT
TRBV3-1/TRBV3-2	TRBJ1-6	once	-	CASSQYREGSPLHF	TGTGCCAGCAGCCAATACAGGGAGGGTTCACCCCTCCACTTT
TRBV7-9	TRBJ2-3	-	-	CASSQLADTQYF	TGTGCCAGCAGCCAACTAGCAGATACGCAGTATTTT
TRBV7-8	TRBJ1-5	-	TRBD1	CASSLEGQGHNQPQHF	TGTGCCAGCAGCTTGGAGGGACAGGGGCACAATCAGCCCCAGCATTTT
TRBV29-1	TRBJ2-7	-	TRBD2	CSGALAGAYEQYF	TGCAGCGGCGCACTAGCGGGAGCCTACGAGCAGTACTTC
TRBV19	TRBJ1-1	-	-	CASDNRGITEAFF	TGTGCCAGTGACAATAGGGGCATCACTGAAGCTTTCTTT
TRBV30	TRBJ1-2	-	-	CAWSEQGNYGYTF	TGTGCCTGGAGCGAACAGGGTAACTATGGCTACACCTTC
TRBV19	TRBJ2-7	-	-	CASRTTTQGKQYF	TGTGCCAGTAGAACGACTACGCAAGGAAAGCAGTACTTC
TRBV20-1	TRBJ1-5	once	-	CSAIELRAGGPQHF	TGCAGTGCTATTGAGTTGCGGGCCGGAGGGCCCCAGCATTTT
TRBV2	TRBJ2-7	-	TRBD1	CASRTGSAYEQYF	TGTGCCAGTAGGACAGGGAGTGCCTACGAGCAGTACTTC
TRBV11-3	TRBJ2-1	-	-	CASSLGGNRGNEQFF	TGTGCCAGCAGCTTAGGAGGCAACCGAGGAAATGAGCAGTTCTTC
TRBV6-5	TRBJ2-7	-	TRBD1	CASSYRTGRTYEQYF	TGTGCCAGCAGTTACCGGACAGGGAGAACCTACGAGCAGTACTTC
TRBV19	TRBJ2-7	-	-	CASSIGVGASPYEQYF	TGTGCCAGTAGTATAGGAGTGGGAGCATCCCCCTACGAGCAGTACTTC
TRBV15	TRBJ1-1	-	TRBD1	CATSREGQGEENTEAFF	TGTGCCACCAGCAGAGAGGGACAGGGGGAAGAAAACACTGAAGCTTTCTTT
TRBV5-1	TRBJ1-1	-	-	CASSLVQYTEAFF	TGCGCCAGCAGCTTGGTGCAGTACACTGAAGCTTTCTTT
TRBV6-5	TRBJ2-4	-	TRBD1	CATTFWGTGEDIQYF	TGTGCCACCACTTTCTGGGGGACAGGGGAGGACATTCAGTACTTC
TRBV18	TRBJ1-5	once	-	CASSPDINQPQHF	TGTGCCAGCTCACCAGACATAAATCAGCCCCAGCATTTT
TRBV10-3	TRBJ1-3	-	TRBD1	CAISDSGGSGNTIYF	TGTGCCATCAGTGATTCAGGGGGCTCTGGAAACACCATATATTTT
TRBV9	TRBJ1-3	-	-	CASSVAGEGNTIYF	TGTGCCAGCAGCGTGGCGGGTGAAGGAAACACCATATATTTT
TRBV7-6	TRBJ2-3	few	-	CASSLALTDTQYF	TGTGCCAGCAGCTTAGCCCTCACAGATACGCAGTATTTT
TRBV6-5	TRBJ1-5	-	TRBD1	CASKTGLGNQPQHF	TGTGCCAGCAAGACAGGGTTGGGCAATCAGCCCCAGCATTTT